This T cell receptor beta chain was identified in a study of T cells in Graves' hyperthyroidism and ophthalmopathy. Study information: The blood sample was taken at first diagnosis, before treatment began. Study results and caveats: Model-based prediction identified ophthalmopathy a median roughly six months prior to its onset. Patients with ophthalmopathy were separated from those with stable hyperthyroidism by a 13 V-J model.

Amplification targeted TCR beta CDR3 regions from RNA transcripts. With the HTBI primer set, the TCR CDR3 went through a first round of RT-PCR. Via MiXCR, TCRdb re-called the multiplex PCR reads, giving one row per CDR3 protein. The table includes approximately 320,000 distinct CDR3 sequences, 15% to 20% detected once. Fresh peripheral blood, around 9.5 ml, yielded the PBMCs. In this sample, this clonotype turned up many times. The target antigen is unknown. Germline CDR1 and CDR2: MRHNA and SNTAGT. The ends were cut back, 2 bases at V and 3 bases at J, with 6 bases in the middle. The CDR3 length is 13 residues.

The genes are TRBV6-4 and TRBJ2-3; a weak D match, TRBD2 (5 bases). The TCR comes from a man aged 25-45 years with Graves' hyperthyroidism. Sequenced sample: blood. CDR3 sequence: CASSDRETDTQYF. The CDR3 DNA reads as TGTGCCAGCAGTGACAGGGAGACAGATACGCAGTATTTT.